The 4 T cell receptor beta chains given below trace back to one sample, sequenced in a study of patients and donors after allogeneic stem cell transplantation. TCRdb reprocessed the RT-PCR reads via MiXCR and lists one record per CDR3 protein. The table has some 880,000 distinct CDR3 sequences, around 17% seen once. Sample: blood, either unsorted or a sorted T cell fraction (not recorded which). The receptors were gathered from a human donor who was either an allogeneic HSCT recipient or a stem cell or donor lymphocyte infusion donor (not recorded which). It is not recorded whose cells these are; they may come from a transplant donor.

The chain's CDR3 is CASSLDTGTGNTIYF. CDR3 nucleotides: TGCGCCAGCAGCTTGGATACGGGGACTGGAAACACCATATATTTT. J is TRBJ1-3 and V is TRBV5-1; no clear D. Germline V gives CDR1 SGHRS, CDR2 YFSETQ. V gave up 0 bases and J gave up 2 bases, with 9 bases separating them. CDR3 length equals 15 residues.

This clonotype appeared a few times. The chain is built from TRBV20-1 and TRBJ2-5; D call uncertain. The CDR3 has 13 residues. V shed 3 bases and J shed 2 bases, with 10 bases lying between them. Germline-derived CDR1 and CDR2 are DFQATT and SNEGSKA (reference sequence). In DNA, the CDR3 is TGCAGTGCTAGCTTTACCTCACAAGAGACCCAGTACTTC. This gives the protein CSASFTSQETQYF.

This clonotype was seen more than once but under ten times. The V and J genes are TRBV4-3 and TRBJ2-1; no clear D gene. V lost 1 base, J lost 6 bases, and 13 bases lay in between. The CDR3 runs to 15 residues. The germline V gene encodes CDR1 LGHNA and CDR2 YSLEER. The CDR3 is CASSQVITSGNEQFF. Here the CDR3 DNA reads TGCGCCAGCAGCCAAGTTATCACGTCAGGCAATGAGCAGTTCTTC.

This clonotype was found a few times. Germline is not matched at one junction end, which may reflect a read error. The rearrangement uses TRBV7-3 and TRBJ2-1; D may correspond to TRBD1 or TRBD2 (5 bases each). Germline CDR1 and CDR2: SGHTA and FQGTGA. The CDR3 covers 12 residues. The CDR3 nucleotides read TGTGCCAGCAGCTCGAAGTGGGACCTCTTTTACTTC. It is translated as CASSSKWDLFYF.